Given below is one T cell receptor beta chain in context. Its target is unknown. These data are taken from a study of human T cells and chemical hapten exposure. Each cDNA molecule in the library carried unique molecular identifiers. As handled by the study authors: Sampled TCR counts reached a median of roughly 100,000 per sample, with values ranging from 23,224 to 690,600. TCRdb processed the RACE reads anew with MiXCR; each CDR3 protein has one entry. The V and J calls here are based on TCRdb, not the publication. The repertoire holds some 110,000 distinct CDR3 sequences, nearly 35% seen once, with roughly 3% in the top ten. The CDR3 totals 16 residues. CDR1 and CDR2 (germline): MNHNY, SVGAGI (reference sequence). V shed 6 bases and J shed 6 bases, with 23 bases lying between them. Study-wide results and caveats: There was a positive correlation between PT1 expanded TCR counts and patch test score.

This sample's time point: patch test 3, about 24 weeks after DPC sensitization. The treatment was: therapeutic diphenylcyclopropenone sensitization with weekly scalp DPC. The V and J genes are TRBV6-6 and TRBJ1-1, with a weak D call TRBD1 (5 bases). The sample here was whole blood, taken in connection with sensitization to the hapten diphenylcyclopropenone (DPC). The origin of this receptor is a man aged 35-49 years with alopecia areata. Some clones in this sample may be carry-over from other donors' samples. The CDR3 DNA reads TGTGCCAGCAGCCACGGGGCCACGACGCAGTTGGCTGAAGCTTTCTTT. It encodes CASSHGATTQLAEAFF.